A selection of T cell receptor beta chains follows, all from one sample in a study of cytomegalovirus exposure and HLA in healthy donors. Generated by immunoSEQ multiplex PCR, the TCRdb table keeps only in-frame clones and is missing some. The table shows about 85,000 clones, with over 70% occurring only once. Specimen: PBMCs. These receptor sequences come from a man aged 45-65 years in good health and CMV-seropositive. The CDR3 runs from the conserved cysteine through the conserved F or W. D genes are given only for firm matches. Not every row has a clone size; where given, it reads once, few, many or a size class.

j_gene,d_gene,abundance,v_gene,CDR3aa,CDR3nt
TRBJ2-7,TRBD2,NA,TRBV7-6,CASSLGTSRSYEQYF,TGTGCCAGCAGCTTGGGGACTAGTAGGTCCTACGAGCAGTACTTC
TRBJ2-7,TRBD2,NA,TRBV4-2,CASSQDGSGSYEQYF,TGTGCCAGCAGCCAAGACGGCAGCGGGAGTTACGAGCAGTACTTC
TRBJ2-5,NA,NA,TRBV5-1,CASSFETGDQETQYF,TGCGCCAGCAGCTTTGAGACAGGCGACCAAGAGACCCAGTACTTC
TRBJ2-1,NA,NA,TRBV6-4,CASRSELNPYNEQFF,TGTGCCAGCAGATCCGAACTAAACCCATACAATGAGCAGTTCTTC
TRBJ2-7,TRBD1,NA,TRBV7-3,CASSETGGMNEQYF,TGTGCCAGCAGCGAAACAGGGGGGATGAATGAGCAGTACTTC
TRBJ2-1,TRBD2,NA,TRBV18,CASSPSPGHGGGRFDNEQFF,TGTGCCAGCTCACCCTCACCAGGGCATGGGGGCGGGAGGTTCGACAATGAGCAGTTCTTC
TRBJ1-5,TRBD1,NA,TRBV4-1,CASNHNDREDPQPQHF,TGCGCCAGCAACCATAACGACAGGGAAGACCCTCAGCCCCAGCATTTT
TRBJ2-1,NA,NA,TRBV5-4,CASRQDTWDEQFF,TGTGCCAGCCGTCAGGATACTTGGGATGAGCAGTTCTTC
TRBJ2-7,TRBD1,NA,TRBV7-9,CSSSLGFAGTESYEQYF,TGTTCCAGCAGCTTAGGATTTGCAGGGACAGAATCCTACGAGCAGTACTTC
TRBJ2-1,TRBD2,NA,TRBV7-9,CSSSLAFPGGAHEQFF,TGTTCCAGCAGCTTAGCTTTCCCGGGAGGTGCCCATGAGCAGTTCTTC
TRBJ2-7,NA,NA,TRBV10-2,CASSTGGGYEQYF,TGCGCCAGCTCCACGGGGGGCGGCTACGAGCAGTACTTC
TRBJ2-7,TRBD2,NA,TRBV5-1,CASSLTGGDPGEQYF,TGCGCCAGCAGCTTGACGGGGGGGGATCCCGGCGAGCAGTACTTC
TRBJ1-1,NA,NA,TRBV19,CASSMGSNTEAFF,TGTGCCAGTAGTATGGGCTCGAACACTGAAGCTTTCTTT
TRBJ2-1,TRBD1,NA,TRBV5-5,CASSLGGDRVGNEQFF,TGTGCCAGCAGCTTGGGAGGGGACAGGGTAGGGAATGAGCAGTTCTTC
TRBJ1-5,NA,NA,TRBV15,CATSRDRRGPQHF,TGTGCCACCAGCAGAGATCGACGGGGTCCCCAGCATTTT
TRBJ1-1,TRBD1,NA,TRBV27,CASSFRRDRGAEAFF,TGTGCCAGCAGTTTTCGCCGGGACAGGGGGGCCGAAGCTTTCTTT
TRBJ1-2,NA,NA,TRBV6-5,CASRGFVGPPGYTF,TGTGCCAGCAGGGGGTTCGTGGGGCCCCCTGGCTACACCTTC
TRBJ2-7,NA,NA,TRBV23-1,CATSYRDTSYEQYF,TGCGCCACCAGCTACCGAGACACCTCCTACGAGCAGTACTTC
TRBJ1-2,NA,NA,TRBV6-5,CASKGQGGYTF,TGTGCCAGCAAGGGCCAGGGGGGCTACACCTTC
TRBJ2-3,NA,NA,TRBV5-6,CASIRGAQITDTQYF,TGTGCCAGCATCCGGGGGGCGCAAATCACAGATACGCAGTATTTT
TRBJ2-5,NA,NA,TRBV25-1,CASSTWEETQYF,TGTGCCAGCTCGACTTGGGAGGAGACCCAGTACTTC
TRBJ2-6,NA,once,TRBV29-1,CSVEWVDSYSGANVLTF,TGCAGCGTTGAATGGGTCGACAGCTACTCTGGGGCCAACGTCCTGACTTTC